These 24 T cell receptor beta chains were sequenced from one sample in a study of T cell responses to AZD1222 COVID-19 vaccine. Assay used: immunoSEQ multiplex PCR; TCRdb lists only in-frame clones, some missing. The sample shows over 130,000 clones, roughly nine tenths of them seen only once. This specimen consisted of peripheral blood, obtained 28 days after the second AZD1222 dose. The receptors come from an adult who received the AZD1222 COVID-19 vaccine.

The rearrangement links TRBV11-1 to TRBJ2-7; D perhaps matches TRBD2 (5 bases). This CDR3 comprises 13 residues. Germline-derived CDR1 and CDR2 are SGHAT and FQDESV (reference sequence). V gave up 7 bases and J gave up 3 bases, with 13 bases separating them. CDR3 nucleotide sequence: TGTGCCAGCACCGAGGGCCCATTCTACGAGCAGTACTTC. Its protein product is CASTEGPFYEQYF.

This clone appeared a single time. The chain employs TRBV10-3 and TRBJ2-5, with unresolved D. Trimming shortened V by 7 bases and J by 1 base, and 10 bases separated the two germline ends. This CDR3 has 13 residues. The germline CDR1 and CDR2 sequences are ENHRY and SYGVKD. The CDR3: CAIKAGLQETQYF. The CDR3 DNA follows: TGTGCCATCAAAGCTGGGCTCCAAGAGACCCAGTACTTC.

The rearrangement joins TRBV13 to TRBJ2-3; tentative D call: TRBD1 (5 bases). The V and J ends lost 1 base and 1 base respectively, with 15 bases between them. Germline values: CDR1 PRHDT, CDR2 FYEKMQ (reference sequence). The CDR3 consists of 17 residues. The CDR3 region is CASSLEGQGMGTDTQYF. CDR3 in DNA: TGTGCCAGCAGCTTAGAGGGGCAGGGAATGGGCACAGATACGCAGTATTTT.

This chain links TRBV6-1 with TRBJ1-5; TRBD1 matches 8 bases. The CDR3 sequence is 14 residues long. With 2 bases clipped from V and 8 bases from J, the junction kept 5 bases outside the gene matches. Germline CDR1 MNHNS, CDR2 SASEGT. The CDR3 here is CASSENRGGEPQHF. CDR3 nucleotide sequence: TGTGCCAGCAGTGAAAACAGGGGGGGAGAGCCCCAGCATTTT.

V usage is TRBV20-1 and J usage is TRBJ2-3, with no clear D. V was clipped by 6 bases and J by 1 base, with 2 bases between them. The V gene's germline CDR1 is DFQATT and CDR2 SNEGSKA (reference sequence). The CDR3 consists of 10 residues. In DNA, the CDR3 is TGCAGTGCGGGCACAGATACGCAGTATTTT. The encoded protein is CSAGTDTQYF.

The rearrangement joins TRBV7-9 to TRBJ2-3; TRBD1 aligns across 8 bases. The CDR3 runs 15 residues. Germline-derived CDR1 and CDR2 are SEHNR and FQNEAQ (reference sequence). The V gene end was trimmed by 5 bases and the J gene end by 4 bases; junction bases not matched to a gene: 8. Here the CDR3 reads CASSPQGARSDTQYF. Written as DNA, the CDR3 is TGTGCCAGCAGCCCCCAGGGGGCGCGGTCAGATACGCAGTATTTT.

The chain combines TRBV19 with TRBJ2-2; no firm D call. In germline, CDR1 is LNHDA, CDR2 SQIVND (reference sequence). Trimming pared 7 bases from V and 0 bases from J, leaving 6 bases between. The CDR3 loop spans 13 amino acids. The CDR3 region is CASTVANTGELFF. CDR3 coding DNA: TGTGCCAGTACAGTCGCGAACACCGGGGAGCTGTTTTTT.

The rearrangement uses TRBV11-2 and TRBJ1-4; D is possibly TRBD1 (6 bases). V lost 2 bases and J lost 7, with 17 bases in between. The CDR3 is 16 amino acids. CDR1 SGHAT and CDR2 FQNNGV come from the germline V gene. CDR3 sequence (DNA): TGTGCCAGCAGCTTAAGGGCAGGGGAGTTTAGTGAAAAACTGTTTTTT. Protein sequence: CASSLRAGEFSEKLFF. Filled out from reference TRBV11-2 and TRBJ1-4, the complete variable domain reads EAGVAQSPRYKIIEKRQSVAFWCNPISGHATLYWYQQILGQGPKLLIQFQNNGVVDDSQLPKDRFSAERLKGVDSTLKIQPAKLEDSAVYLCASSLRAGEFSEKLFFGSGTQLSVL.

This clone has a handful of counts. The chain joins TRBV2 to TRBJ2-7; D gene uncertain. The CDR3 has 13 residues. V was pared by 1 base and J by 1 base, with 5 bases between. The germline V gene has CDR1 SNHLY and CDR2 FYNNEI. The CDR3 nucleotides read TGTGCCAGCAGTGAAGAACCGTCCTACGAGCAGTACTTC. Amino acid sequence: CASSEEPSYEQYF. The whole variable domain, filled in from reference TRBV2 and TRBJ2-7, reads EPEVTQTPSHQVTQMGQEVILRCVPISNHLYFYWYRQILGQKVEFLVSFYNNEISEKSEIFDDQFSVERPDGSNFTLKIRSTKLEDSAMYFCASSEEPSYEQYFGPGTRLTVT.

The V and J genes are TRBV13 and TRBJ2-5; 10 bases are a match to TRBD1. J was trimmed by 5 bases and V by 2 bases; bases with no gene match: 5. This CDR3 comprises 15 residues. Germline V gene sequence: CDR1 PRHDT, CDR2 FYEKMQ (reference sequence). The CDR3 DNA follows: TGTGCCAGCAGCTTATTGACAGGGGGCCGTGAGACCCAGTACTTC. This gives the protein CASSLLTGGRETQYF.

This clone was observed a single time. The chain employs TRBV7-2 and TRBJ1-6; TRBD1 agrees at 8 bases. The CDR3 loop spans 15 amino acids. Trimming at V came to 4 bases and at J to 6 bases, leaving 5 bases not matched to a gene. CDR1 is SGHTA and CDR2 is FQGNSA in the germline V gene. The CDR3 nucleotides are TGTGCCAGCAGCTCACAGGGGGGGACTAATTCACCCCTCCACTTT. Translating it yields CASSSQGGTNSPLHF.

This chain links TRBV5-4 with TRBJ2-1; TRBD2 matches at 12 bases. The V gene's germline CDR1 is SGHNT and CDR2 YYREEE (reference sequence). V lost 5 bases to trimming and J lost 6 bases; unmatched junction nucleotides: 21. CDR3 size: 20 residues. The DNA of the CDR3 is TGTGCCAGCAGTTCCGGTCCGGGGACTAGCGGGTACCGGTGGCGCAATGAGCAGTTCTTC. Translating gives CASSSGPGTSGYRWRNEQFF.

This rearrangement joins TRBV5-4 to TRBJ2-7; TRBD1 might be the D (5 bases). Trimming cost V 4 bases and J 2 bases, with 10 bases left between them. The CDR3 consists of 13 residues. Germline CDR1 reads SGHNT; CDR2 reads YYREEE (reference sequence). CDR3 residues: CASSTDRAYEQYF. In DNA form, the CDR3 reads TGTGCCAGCAGCACCGACAGAGCCTACGAGCAGTACTTC.

This clone was seen once. The gene calls are TRBV3-1 (or the pseudogene TRBV3-2) and TRBJ2-1, with 11 bases lining up with TRBD2. This CDR3 is 17 amino acids long. V lost 11 bases and J lost 9; bases outside the gene matches: 21. From germline, CDR1 is LGHDT and CDR2 YNNKEL (reference sequence). CDR3 residues: CASDGGTSGQATGEQFF. CDR3 in DNA: TGTGCCTCAGACGGGGGGACTAGCGGACAAGCAACGGGTGAGCAGTTCTTC.

V is TRBV2 and J is TRBJ2-2; 14 bases agree with TRBD2. The CDR3 covers 19 residues. After removal of 3 bases from V and 1 base from J, the junction contained 7 bases not matched to a gene. In germline, CDR1 is SNHLY, CDR2 FYNNEI. CDR3 sequence (DNA): TGTGCCAGCAGTGATTCGGGGACTAGCGGGGGCCTGAACACCGGGGAGCTGTTTTTT. This codes for CASSDSGTSGGLNTGELFF.

This clone showed up just a few times. The CDR3 bases are TGTGCCAGCAGCCAAGAACGGCGGACTAGGGGCTACGAGCAGTACTTC. Translating gives CASSQERRTRGYEQYF. The V gene is TRBV4-2, the J gene TRBJ2-7; 7 positions agree with TRBD2. The V and J ends lost 0 bases and 3 bases, in that order; junction bases with no gene match: 8. The CDR3 is made up of 16 amino acids. The germline V gene encodes CDR1 LGHNA and CDR2 YNFKEQ.

J is TRBJ2-7 and V is TRBV5-1; possible D gene TRBD1, 5 bases. The CDR3 sequence is 13 residues long. V dropped 2 bases and J dropped 5 bases, with 11 bases sitting between them. The germline gives CDR1 SGHRS, CDR2 YFSETQ. The CDR3 spells CASSLGAPNEQYF. For the CDR3, the DNA is TGCGCCAGCAGCTTAGGGGCCCCGAACGAGCAGTACTTC.

This clone was seen only once. The genes are TRBV6-2 or TRBV6-3 and TRBJ1-3; possibly TRBD1 for D (5 bases). V was clipped by 5 bases and J by 4 bases, with 15 bases between them. From germline, CDR1 is MNHEY and CDR2 SVGEGT. The CDR3 is 15 residues long. CDR3: CASSPAGAGGNTIYF. The CDR3 region has the DNA TGTGCCAGCAGTCCCGCCGGGGCTGGAGGAAACACCATATATTTT.

The chain carries TRBV18 and TRBJ1-6; D is perhaps TRBD1 (5 bases). The CDR3 covers 15 residues. Germline V gene sequence: CDR1 KGHSH, CDR2 LQKENI. V gave up 4 bases and J gave up 8 bases, with 15 bases separating them. Written as DNA, the CDR3 is TGTGCCAGCTCACAGCGAGGGGCTGCGGATTCACCCCTCCACTTT. Translating gives CASSQRGAADSPLHF. Full variable domain (missing parts from reference TRBV18 and TRBJ1-6): NAGVMQNPRHLVRRRGQEARLRCSPMKGHSHVYWYRQLPEEGLKFMVYLQKENIIDESGMPKERFSAEFPKEGPSILRIQQVVRGDSAAYFCASSQRGAADSPLHFGNGTRLTVT.

CDR3 region: CAAGGAGRSNQPQHF. DNA for the CDR3: TGCGCCGCGGGGGGCGCGGGCCGGAGCAATCAGCCCCAGCATTTT. This sequence joins TRBV10-1 and TRBJ1-5; TRBD1 is a possible D gene (6 bases). CDR3 size: 15 residues. V lost 11 bases and J lost 1, with 18 bases in between. Per germline, CDR1 WNHNN and CDR2 SYGVQD (reference sequence).

V and J are TRBV6-5 and TRBJ2-5; D uncertain. V was trimmed by 6 bases and J by 5 bases, leaving 7 bases between them. The CDR3 runs to 11 residues. Germline V gene sequence: CDR1 MNHEY, CDR2 SVGAGI. DNA for the CDR3: TGTGCCAGCAGCCAAGGGGAGACCCAGTACTTC. Translation: CASSQGETQYF.

V and J are TRBV6-5 and TRBJ2-5; the match to TRBD2 covers 8 bases. Trimming cost V 6 bases and J 5 bases; bases outside gene matches: 8. CDR3 length equals 14 residues. Germline values: CDR1 MNHEY, CDR2 SVGAGI. The CDR3 reads CASSNLRGGETQYF. The CDR3, as DNA: TGTGCCAGCAGCAACCTTCGGGGGGGGGAGACCCAGTACTTC.

The chain is built from TRBV7-9 and TRBJ2-5, with a weak D call TRBD2 (5 bases). Germline V gene lookup returns CDR1 SEHNR and CDR2 FQNEAQ (reference sequence). This CDR3 spans 15 amino acids. Trimming stripped 2 bases from V and 4 bases from J, with 14 bases between. CDR3 region: CASSLFSSRGETQYF. The CDR3 DNA is TGTGCCAGCAGCTTATTCTCTTCCCGGGGAGAGACCCAGTACTTC. Full variable domain (outside the CDR3, taken from reference TRBV7-9 and TRBJ2-5): DTGVSQNPRHKITKRGQNVTFRCDPISEHNRLYWYRQTLGQGPEFLTYFQNEAQLEKSRLLSDRFSAERPKGSFSTLEIQRTEQGDSAMYLCASSLFSSRGETQYFGPGTRLLVL.

The rearrangement links TRBV6-5 to TRBJ2-1, with D unclear. The CDR3 has 13 residues. Germline V CDR1 and CDR2: MNHEY, SVGAGI. V lost 9 bases and J lost 1, with 10 bases in between. DNA for the CDR3: TGTGCCAGTGGCCTAAAATCCTACAATGAGCAGTTCTTC. Translating it yields CASGLKSYNEQFF.